The rows below give T cell receptor beta chains drawn from one sample of a study of blood T cell repertoires in COVID-19. Method: immunoSEQ multiplex PCR; TCRdb's copy keeps in-frame clones and lacks some. Of about 80,000 clones in the sample, around nine tenths were seen once. The sequenced sample consisted of peripheral blood. These TCRs come from a woman of 80 years or more with active or convalescent COVID-19. CDR3s include the opening cysteine and the closing phenylalanine or tryptophan. The D gene is left open where the match is weak. Where a row states a size, it is once, few, many or the class of an expanded clone; other rows omit it.

>TRBV4-3|TRBD1|TRBJ1-2|-
CASSQDAGGAGGYTF
TGCGCCAGCAGCCAAGATGCAGGGGGCGCGGGGGGCTACACCTTC
>TRBV4-1|TRBD1|TRBJ1-2|-
CASSAQGAGGYTF
TGCGCCAGCAGCGCCCAGGGGGCTGGTGGCTACACCTTC
>TRBV7-8|TRBD1|TRBJ1-6|-
CASSLVQGAYSPLHF
TGTGCCAGCAGCTTAGTTCAGGGGGCTTATTCACCCCTCCACTTT
>TRBV7-2|-|TRBJ1-3|-
CASSPERSGNTIYF
TGTGCCAGCTCCCCCGAGCGATCTGGAAACACCATATATTTT
>TRBV5-6|-|TRBJ2-7|-
CASSLSGYEQYF
TGTGCCAGCAGCTTGTCAGGATACGAGCAGTACTTC
>TRBV3-1/TRBV3-2|-|TRBJ2-7|-
CAIPKTLDYSYEQYF
TGTGCCATCCCCAAGACCTTGGACTACTCCTACGAGCAGTACTTC
>TRBV5-1|TRBD1|TRBJ2-3|few
CASADTGEDTQYF
TGCGCCAGCGCAGACACAGGGGAAGATACGCAGTATTTT
>TRBV19|-|TRBJ2-2|-
CASSITAGGELFF
TGTGCCAGTAGTATTACAGCGGGCGGGGAGCTGTTTTTT
>TRBV7-2|-|TRBJ1-2|once
CASSFRAGDNYGYTF
TGTGCCAGCAGCTTCAGGGCGGGGGATAACTATGGCTACACCTTC
>TRBV5-6|-|TRBJ1-3|-
CASSLFPQGYSSGNTIYF
TGTGCCAGCAGCTTATTCCCACAGGGCTACTCATCTGGAAACACCATATATTTT
>TRBV27|-|TRBJ2-3|-
CASSPTRKDTQYF
TGTGCCAGCAGTCCAACCAGGAAGGATACGCAGTATTTT
>TRBV10-3|-|TRBJ1-2|-
CAIGTLGGDYGYTF
TGTGCCATCGGCACCCTCGGAGGGGACTATGGCTACACCTTC
>TRBV29-1|-|TRBJ1-3|few
CSVERGAGNTIYF
TGCAGCGTTGAGCGGGGGGCTGGAAACACCATATATTTT
>TRBV19|-|TRBJ2-3|-
CASSGSGASTDTQYF
TGTGCCAGTAGCGGTAGCGGTGCTAGCACAGATACGCAGTATTTT
>TRBV6-4|TRBD2|TRBJ2-7|-
CASSGRLAGGSYEQYF
TGTGCCAGCAGCGGTAGACTAGCGGGAGGTTCCTACGAGCAGTACTTC
>TRBV18|-|TRBJ1-3|-
CASSARLISGNTIYF
TGTGCCAGCTCAGCCCGACTGATCTCTGGAAACACCATATATTTT
>TRBV25-1|-|TRBJ1-2|once
CASSEFVQGINGYTF
TGTGCCAGCAGTGAATTCGTTCAGGGTATCAATGGCTACACCTTC
>TRBV7-8|-|TRBJ1-5|-
CASSLSSSSNQPQHF
TGTGCCAGCAGCTTATCCAGTTCCAGCAATCAGCCCCAGCATTTT
>TRBV7-2|TRBD2|TRBJ2-5|-
CASSQPGLAGGGQETQYF
TGTGCCAGCAGCCAACCGGGACTAGCGGGAGGCGGGCAAGAGACCCAGTACTTC
>TRBV6-5|-|TRBJ1-2|-
CASRDYQGSYGYTF
TGTGCCAGCAGGGATTATCAGGGGTCGTATGGCTACACCTTC
>TRBV6-1|TRBD2|TRBJ2-3|-
CASSDQGLVSTDTQYF
TGTGCCAGCAGTGATCAAGGACTAGTCAGCACAGATACGCAGTATTTT
>TRBV7-6|-|TRBJ1-2|few
CASSFGPLGGGYGYTF
TGTGCCAGCAGCTTTGGCCCCCTCGGGGGAGGCTATGGCTACACCTTC